Listed below are T cell receptor beta chains from one sample, sequenced in a study of shared clonotypes between healthy human individuals. Assay: immunoSEQ multiplex PCR; the TCRdb copy retains only in-frame clones and omits some. The top ten hold 0.89% of the sample, which has about 1.1 million clones, about 80% seen once. The sequenced material came from memory CD4+ T cells from PBMCs. Source of these receptors: a man aged 18 to 35 in good health. Some clones in this sample may be carry-over from other donors' samples. CDR3s include the opening cysteine and the closing phenylalanine or tryptophan. D genes are given only for firm matches. Rows may omit the clone size; those that give it use once, few, many or a size class.

clone size: NA; V gene: TRBV28; J gene: TRBJ1-4; D gene: NA; CDR3 protein: CASSYGREEKLFF; CDR3 DNA: TGTGCCAGCAGTTATGGTCGGGAGGAAAAACTGTTTTTT
clone size: NA; V gene: TRBV4-1; J gene: TRBJ2-1; D gene: NA; CDR3 protein: CASSQLGGTYNEQFF; CDR3 DNA: TGCGCCAGCAGCCAACTAGGCGGGACCTACAATGAGCAGTTCTTC
clone size: NA; V gene: TRBV11-2; J gene: TRBJ2-5; D gene: NA; CDR3 protein: CASSLEMAGNVKTQYF; CDR3 DNA: TGTGCCAGCAGCTTAGAAATGGCAGGGAACGTAAAGACCCAGTACTTC
clone size: NA; V gene: TRBV10-3; J gene: TRBJ2-3; D gene: NA; CDR3 protein: CAISDSDTQYF; CDR3 DNA: TGTGCCATCAGTGACAGCGATACGCAGTATTTT
clone size: few; V gene: TRBV18; J gene: TRBJ1-2; D gene: NA; CDR3 protein: CASSPETVYGYTF; CDR3 DNA: TGTGCCAGCTCACCGGAAACGGTCTATGGCTACACCTTC
clone size: NA; V gene: TRBV5-1; J gene: TRBJ1-5; D gene: NA; CDR3 protein: CASSLDSANQPQHF; CDR3 DNA: TGCGCCAGCAGCTTGGACAGCGCCAATCAGCCCCAGCATTTT
clone size: NA; V gene: TRBV18; J gene: TRBJ1-1; D gene: NA; CDR3 protein: CASSPPYGGNTEAFF; CDR3 DNA: TGTGCCAGCTCACCCCCTTATGGAGGGAACACTGAAGCTTTCTTT
clone size: NA; V gene: TRBV2; J gene: TRBJ2-1; D gene: NA; CDR3 protein: CASSGTEQFF; CDR3 DNA: TGTGCCAGCTCCGGGACTGAGCAGTTCTTC
clone size: NA; V gene: TRBV19; J gene: TRBJ2-7; D gene: NA; CDR3 protein: CASSSLTRSYEQYF; CDR3 DNA: TGTGCCAGTAGTAGCCTGACACGATCCTACGAGCAGTACTTC
clone size: NA; V gene: TRBV4-1; J gene: TRBJ2-4; D gene: NA; CDR3 protein: CASSHPTGRGAKNIQYF; CDR3 DNA: TGCGCCAGCAGCCATCCTACCGGGCGAGGGGCCAAAAACATTCAGTACTTC
clone size: NA; V gene: TRBV28; J gene: TRBJ1-2; D gene: NA; CDR3 protein: CASSIGTGAYGYTF; CDR3 DNA: TGTGCCAGCAGTATAGGTACGGGAGCGTATGGCTACACCTTC
clone size: NA; V gene: TRBV28; J gene: TRBJ2-1; D gene: NA; CDR3 protein: CASSLPGTNEQFF; CDR3 DNA: TGTGCCAGCAGTTTACCAGGCACCAATGAGCAGTTCTTC
clone size: NA; V gene: TRBV29-1; J gene: TRBJ2-7; D gene: NA; CDR3 protein: CSVEGFRGRSYEQYF; CDR3 DNA: TGCAGCGTTGAAGGGTTTCGTGGAAGGTCCTACGAGCAGTACTTC
clone size: NA; V gene: TRBV5-1; J gene: TRBJ2-5; D gene: NA; CDR3 protein: CASSLTGRETQYF; CDR3 DNA: TGCGCCAGCAGCTTGACAGGGCGGGAGACCCAGTACTTC
clone size: NA; V gene: TRBV18; J gene: TRBJ1-1; D gene: NA; CDR3 protein: CASSPRWGGTEAFF; CDR3 DNA: TGTGCCAGCTCGCCGAGGTGGGGGGGAACTGAAGCTTTCTTT
clone size: once; V gene: TRBV28; J gene: TRBJ1-1; D gene: NA; CDR3 protein: CASSLGGGEAFF; CDR3 DNA: TGTGCCAGCAGTTTGGGAGGGGGTGAAGCTTTCTTT
clone size: NA; V gene: TRBV5-5; J gene: TRBJ2-5; D gene: NA; CDR3 protein: CASSWGDSQETQYF; CDR3 DNA: TGTGCCAGCAGCTGGGGGGACTCCCAAGAGACCCAGTACTTC
clone size: many; V gene: TRBV5-8; J gene: TRBJ1-5; D gene: TRBD1; CDR3 protein: CASSLEPGTGSNQPQHF; CDR3 DNA: TGTGCCAGCAGCTTGGAGCCCGGGACAGGGAGCAATCAGCCCCAGCATTTT
clone size: NA; V gene: TRBV29-1; J gene: TRBJ1-1; D gene: NA; CDR3 protein: CSVDQGRAEAFF; CDR3 DNA: TGCAGCGTTGATCAGGGGAGGGCTGAAGCTTTCTTT
clone size: NA; V gene: TRBV11-2; J gene: TRBJ2-3; D gene: NA; CDR3 protein: CASSQGPISDTQYF; CDR3 DNA: TGTGCCAGCAGCCAAGGCCCGATTTCAGATACGCAGTATTTT
clone size: NA; V gene: TRBV5-1; J gene: TRBJ2-2; D gene: TRBD1; CDR3 protein: CASSPGQTTGELFF; CDR3 DNA: TGCGCCAGTTCACCGGGACAGACAACCGGGGAGCTGTTTTTT
clone size: once; V gene: TRBV7-9; J gene: TRBJ1-1; D gene: NA; CDR3 protein: CASSLDASVNTEAFF; CDR3 DNA: TGTGCCAGCAGCTTAGACGCCAGCGTGAACACTGAAGCTTTCTTT
clone size: NA; V gene: TRBV7-2; J gene: TRBJ1-4; D gene: NA; CDR3 protein: CASSYDSWEKLFF; CDR3 DNA: TGTGCCAGCAGCTACGATTCGTGGGAAAAACTGTTTTTT
clone size: once; V gene: TRBV30; J gene: TRBJ2-7; D gene: TRBD1; CDR3 protein: CAWSTGGTSYEQYF; CDR3 DNA: TGTGCCTGGAGTACAGGGGGCACCTCCTACGAGCAGTACTTC
clone size: NA; V gene: TRBV6-1; J gene: TRBJ2-5; D gene: NA; CDR3 protein: CASSSPGASWETQYF; CDR3 DNA: TGTGCCAGCAGTTCACCGGGAGCATCGTGGGAGACCCAGTACTTC
clone size: few; V gene: TRBV15; J gene: TRBJ1-4; D gene: NA; CDR3 protein: CATSRDEGEKLFF; CDR3 DNA: TGTGCCACCAGCAGAGATGAGGGGGAAAAACTGTTTTTT
clone size: NA; V gene: TRBV6-5; J gene: TRBJ2-7; D gene: NA; CDR3 protein: CASHSTSGKQYF; CDR3 DNA: TGTGCCAGCCACTCCACCTCGGGGAAGCAGTACTTC
clone size: few; V gene: TRBV7-9; J gene: TRBJ1-5; D gene: NA; CDR3 protein: CASSFPNQPQHF; CDR3 DNA: TGTGCCAGCAGCTTCCCCAATCAGCCCCAGCATTTT
clone size: few; V gene: TRBV18; J gene: TRBJ2-6; D gene: TRBD1; CDR3 protein: CASSPGTGGSGANVLTF; CDR3 DNA: TGTGCCAGCTCACCGGGGACAGGGGGCTCTGGGGCCAACGTCCTGACTTTC
clone size: few; V gene: TRBV9; J gene: TRBJ2-1; D gene: NA; CDR3 protein: CASSVRGVDEQFF; CDR3 DNA: TGTGCCAGCAGCGTCAGGGGGGTGGATGAGCAGTTCTTC
clone size: NA; V gene: TRBV7-3; J gene: TRBJ2-1; D gene: TRBD1; CDR3 protein: CASSPQGPSSYNEQFF; CDR3 DNA: TGTGCCAGCAGCCCACAGGGGCCAAGCTCCTACAATGAGCAGTTCTTC
clone size: NA; V gene: TRBV5-1; J gene: TRBJ2-1; D gene: TRBD2; CDR3 protein: CASSSGTSGLADEQFF; CDR3 DNA: TGCGCCAGCAGCTCGGGAACCTCGGGACTAGCAGATGAGCAGTTCTTC
clone size: NA; V gene: TRBV29-1; J gene: TRBJ2-2; D gene: NA; CDR3 protein: CSVEGTNTGELFF; CDR3 DNA: TGCAGCGTAGAGGGGACGAACACCGGGGAGCTGTTTTTT
clone size: NA; V gene: TRBV28; J gene: TRBJ2-7; D gene: NA; CDR3 protein: CASSRQTYEQYF; CDR3 DNA: TGTGCCAGCAGTCGCCAGACCTACGAGCAGTACTTC
clone size: NA; V gene: TRBV6-6; J gene: TRBJ2-7; D gene: TRBD1; CDR3 protein: CASSTGGLNYEQYF; CDR3 DNA: TGTGCCAGCAGCACAGGGGGCTTAAACTACGAGCAGTACTTC
clone size: NA; V gene: TRBV7-2; J gene: TRBJ2-4; D gene: NA; CDR3 protein: CASSSGGWSNIQYF; CDR3 DNA: TGTGCCAGCAGCTCGGGCGGGTGGTCTAACATTCAGTACTTC
clone size: once; V gene: TRBV10-3; J gene: TRBJ2-3; D gene: TRBD2; CDR3 protein: CAVGTSSSTDTQYF; CDR3 DNA: TGTGCCGTGGGGACTAGCTCTAGCACAGATACGCAGTATTTT
clone size: few; V gene: TRBV5-1; J gene: TRBJ2-1; D gene: NA; CDR3 protein: CASSREWSSYNEQFF; CDR3 DNA: TGCGCCAGCAGCCGAGAGTGGAGCTCCTACAATGAGCAGTTCTTC
clone size: NA; V gene: TRBV7-2; J gene: TRBJ1-5; D gene: NA; CDR3 protein: CASSPTGGNQPQHF; CDR3 DNA: TGTGCCAGCAGCCCTACAGGAGGCAATCAGCCCCAGCATTTT
clone size: once; V gene: TRBV6-5; J gene: TRBJ2-3; D gene: NA; CDR3 protein: CASSLRGPSDTQYF; CDR3 DNA: TGTGCCAGCAGTCTAAGGGGACCATCCGATACGCAGTATTTT
clone size: NA; V gene: TRBV5-8; J gene: TRBJ1-2; D gene: NA; CDR3 protein: CASSWGDPANYGYTF; CDR3 DNA: TGTGCCAGCAGCTGGGGGGACCCTGCTAACTATGGCTACACCTTC
clone size: NA; V gene: TRBV10-3; J gene: TRBJ2-2; D gene: NA; CDR3 protein: CASREGGTGELFF; CDR3 DNA: TGTGCCTCCAGGGAGGGGGGCACCGGGGAGCTGTTTTTT
clone size: NA; V gene: TRBV5-1; J gene: TRBJ2-7; D gene: NA; CDR3 protein: CASSLGGGEQYF; CDR3 DNA: TGCGCCAGCAGCTTAGGGGGAGGCGAGCAGTACTTC
clone size: NA; V gene: TRBV11-3; J gene: TRBJ2-2; D gene: TRBD2; CDR3 protein: CASSSGVRKGELFF; CDR3 DNA: TGTGCCAGTAGCAGCGGGGTTAGGAAGGGGGAGCTGTTTTTT
clone size: NA; V gene: TRBV29-1; J gene: TRBJ1-2; D gene: TRBD1; CDR3 protein: CSVVQTGRDYGYTF; CDR3 DNA: TGCAGCGTTGTTCAGACAGGGCGGGACTATGGCTACACCTTC
clone size: few; V gene: TRBV4-1; J gene: TRBJ1-2; D gene: NA; CDR3 protein: CASRLDRNYGYTF; CDR3 DNA: TGCGCCAGCAGACTAGACAGGAACTATGGCTACACCTTC
clone size: NA; V gene: TRBV5-4; J gene: TRBJ2-3; D gene: NA; CDR3 protein: CASSQGFTIGSGAPDTQYF; CDR3 DNA: TGTGCCAGCAGCCAGGGTTTTACAATAGGATCCGGGGCTCCCGATACGCAGTATTTT
clone size: NA; V gene: TRBV19; J gene: TRBJ1-5; D gene: NA; CDR3 protein: CASSVQGYSNQPQHF; CDR3 DNA: TGTGCCAGTAGTGTACAGGGTTATAGCAATCAGCCCCAGCATTTT
clone size: NA; V gene: TRBV4-1; J gene: TRBJ2-1; D gene: TRBD2; CDR3 protein: CASSRQTSGIYNEQFF; CDR3 DNA: TGCGCCAGCAGCCGCCAGACTAGCGGGATCTACAATGAGCAGTTCTTC